The 17 T cell receptor beta chains below were found in one sample sequenced in a study of T-cell memory formation after mild COVID-19. TCRdb independently ran MiXCR on the 5' RACE reads; one entry per CDR3 protein. Found here are roughly 110,000 distinct CDR3 sequences, approximately 14% of them singletons; the top ten hold less than 45%. Sequenced input: PBMCs or a T cell subset sorted from them (not recorded which). The origin of the receptors is a young man who had mild COVID-19 (a few samples of this study predate the infection). Cell type and time point are not known.

Written as DNA, the CDR3 is TGCGCCAGCAGCCAAGATCCCGGGGTAACGAGCGAGCAGTACTTC. Protein sequence: CASSQDPGVTSEQYF. The J gene is TRBJ2-7, the V gene TRBV4-1; D perhaps matches TRBD2 (5 bases). The germline V gene encodes CDR1 MGHRA and CDR2 YSYEKL. The CDR3 sequence is 15 residues long. The V end lost 0 bases, the J end lost 6 bases, and 15 bases lay between the germline ends.

There are many counts of this clonotype. The chain has TRBV7-9 and TRBJ2-7; tentatively, D is TRBD1 (6 bases). The CDR3 has 13 residues. Germline V CDR1 and CDR2: SEHNR, FQNEAQ (reference sequence). The V end lost 5 bases, the J end lost 3 bases, and 11 bases lay between the germline ends. The CDR3 loop reads CASSPVGGYEQYF. CDR3 in DNA: TGTGCCAGCAGCCCAGTAGGGGGCTACGAGCAGTACTTC.

This clonotype was seen repeatedly, ten times or more. The chain has TRBV7-2 and TRBJ2-5, with D tentatively TRBD1 (6 bases). Germline V CDR1 and CDR2: SGHTA, FQGNSA. The CDR3 contains 15 residues. V was cut by 4 bases and J by 1 base, with 13 bases left in between. The CDR3 sequence is CASSSPQGIQETQYF. CDR3 in DNA: TGTGCCAGCAGCTCCCCTCAGGGGATCCAAGAGACCCAGTACTTC.

This clonotype came up a few times. The chain carries TRBV20-1 and TRBJ2-2; 7 nucleotides align to TRBD1. The V segment lost 3 bases and the J segment 3 bases; nucleotides outside the gene matches: 7. Germline CDR1 is DFQATT and CDR2 is SNEGSKA (reference sequence). The CDR3 is 15 residues long. Written as DNA, the CDR3 is TGCAGTGCTAGTGAGGGAGACAGGGACACCGGGGAGCTGTTTTTT. Translated: CSASEGDRDTGELFF.

This clonotype was counted a few times. This chain connects TRBV9 to TRBJ2-1; D is perhaps TRBD2 (5 bases). CDR1 is SGDLS and CDR2 is YYNGEE in the germline V gene. Trimming took 1 base from V and 2 from J, leaving 7 bases between them. The length of the CDR3 is 14 residues. The CDR3 DNA reads TGTGCCAGCAGCGTATACGGGACCTACAATGAGCAGTTCTTC. It translates to CASSVYGTYNEQFF.

There are a few counts of this clonotype. The V gene is TRBV4-1, the J gene TRBJ1-5, with D unclear. This CDR3 has 16 residues. Trimming removed 5 bases at V and 0 bases at J, with 14 bases between. CDR1 is MGHRA, CDR2 YSYEKL, per germline. CDR3 sequence: CASSVTDLYSNQPQHF. The DNA of the CDR3 is TGCGCCAGCAGCGTAACAGACCTCTATAGCAATCAGCCCCAGCATTTT.

This chain connects TRBV12-5 to TRBJ1-1; D gene ambiguous. The CDR3 extends over 12 amino acids. CDR1 and CDR2 (germline): LGHNT, FRNRAP. Trimming removed 5 bases from V and 7 bases from J, with 11 bases in between. CDR3 sequence reads: CASGVTGNEAFF. For the CDR3, the DNA is TGTGCTAGTGGTGTGACGGGAAATGAAGCTTTCTTT.

This sequence joins TRBV19 and TRBJ1-1; a possible D gene is TRBD1 (6 bases). Germline CDR1 LNHDA, CDR2 SQIVND (reference sequence). The CDR3 sequence is 12 residues long. Trimming removed 7 bases from V and 1 base from J, with 7 bases in between. The CDR3: CASTTGNTEAFF. CDR3 in DNA: TGTGCCAGTACGACAGGGAACACTGAAGCTTTCTTT.

There are a few counts of this clonotype. This chain joins TRBV7-2 and TRBJ2-1; 9 nucleotides align to TRBD1. V lost 3 bases to trimming and J lost 8 bases; unmatched junction nucleotides: 5. The CDR3 is made up of 14 amino acids. The germline V gene has CDR1 SGHTA and CDR2 FQGNSA. The CDR3 DNA reads as TGTGCCAGCAGCTTGGGACAGGGTTTTGATGAGCAGTTCTTC. Protein product: CASSLGQGFDEQFF. The entire variable domain, with the rest obtained from reference TRBV7-2 and TRBJ2-1, is as follows: GAGVSQSPSNKVTEKGKDVELRCDPISGHTALYWYRQSLGQGLEFLIYFQGNSAPDKSGLPSDRFSAERTGGSVSTLTIQRTQQEDSAVYLCASSLGQGFDEQFFGPGTRLTVL.

This chain connects TRBV6-5 to TRBJ1-2, with 7 bases aligning to TRBD1. Germline V gene data show CDR1 as MNHEY and CDR2 as SVGAGI. Trimming removed 5 bases from V and 4 bases from J; junction bases left unmatched: 7. The CDR3 runs to 14 residues. The CDR3 bases are TGTGCCAGCAGTACCCAGGGGGGGGGCTATGGCTACACCTTC. Translation gives CASSTQGGGYGYTF.

There are a few counts of this clonotype. The rearrangement uses TRBV7-9 and TRBJ2-3; possible D gene TRBD2, 6 bases. Trimming removed 5 bases at V and 6 bases at J, with 15 bases between. This CDR3 has 14 amino acids. Germline assignment: CDR1 SEHNR and CDR2 FQNEAQ (reference sequence). DNA for the CDR3: TGTGCCAGCAGCCCGGAGGCGGGGTACGATACGCAGTATTTT. It specifies CASSPEAGYDTQYF.

This clonotype showed up just a few times. This chain connects TRBV19 to TRBJ2-1, with TRBD2 matching 12 bases. Trimming removed 5 bases from V and 8 bases from J; junction bases left unmatched: 4. The CDR3 runs 14 residues. Germline V gives CDR1 LNHDA, CDR2 SQIVND (reference sequence). CDR3 loop: CASSSLAGGYEQFF. The CDR3 DNA reads TGTGCCAGTAGTTCACTAGCGGGGGGTTATGAGCAGTTCTTC.

This clonotype was observed at least ten times. In DNA form, the CDR3 reads TGTGCCAGCAGTCTAACAGGGGCCCGGGAAGCTTTCTTT. Its protein product is CASSLTGAREAFF. This rearrangement joins TRBV27 to TRBJ1-1; TRBD1 aligns across 7 bases. Unmatched junction bases numbered 8, after V lost 5 bases and J lost 8 bases. In germline, CDR1 is MNHEY, CDR2 SMNVEV (reference sequence). The CDR3 has 13 amino acids.

This clonotype was found a few times. The chain couples TRBV19 to TRBJ2-3; the D gene is possibly TRBD1 (7 bases). The CDR3 consists of 15 residues. Germline V gene lookup returns CDR1 LNHDA and CDR2 SQIVND (reference sequence). V was pared by 4 bases and J by 4 bases, with 15 bases between. In DNA form, the CDR3 reads TGTGCCAGTAGTAGAATCAGGGGGGCCCCAGATACGCAGTATTTT. This encodes CASSRIRGAPDTQYF.

The table lists this clonotype with many counts. The gene calls are TRBV5-1 and TRBJ1-6; perhaps TRBD1 as D (5 bases). This CDR3 spans 15 amino acids. V gave up 3 bases and J gave up 0 bases, with 7 bases separating them. CDR1 is SGHRS and CDR2 is YFSETQ in the germline V gene. The CDR3 loop reads CASSSTDSYNSPLHF. CDR3 nucleotides: TGCGCCAGCAGCTCGACAGACTCCTATAATTCACCCCTCCACTTT.

This chain links TRBV21-1 with TRBJ2-1; the D call of TRBD2 is as the table states it, not checked on the DNA. TRBV21-1 corresponds to a pseudogene. This CDR3 comprises 23 residues. CDR3 sequence reads: CASSKAPGYPGLAGASSYNEQFF. CDR3 bases: TGTGCCAGCAGCAAAGCCCCAGGATATCCGGGACTAGCGGGGGCTAGCTCCTACAATGAGCAGTTCTTC.

The chain is built from TRBV5-5 and TRBJ2-4; tentative D call: TRBD2 (5 bases). The V and J ends lost 7 bases and 0 bases respectively, with 17 bases between them. The CDR3 is made up of 16 amino acids. Germline V gene data show CDR1 as SGHKS and CDR2 as YYEKEE (reference sequence). CDR3 in amino acids: CASARRGLPAKNIQYF. The CDR3 region has the DNA TGTGCCAGCGCCCGCCGGGGTTTGCCAGCCAAAAACATTCAGTACTTC.